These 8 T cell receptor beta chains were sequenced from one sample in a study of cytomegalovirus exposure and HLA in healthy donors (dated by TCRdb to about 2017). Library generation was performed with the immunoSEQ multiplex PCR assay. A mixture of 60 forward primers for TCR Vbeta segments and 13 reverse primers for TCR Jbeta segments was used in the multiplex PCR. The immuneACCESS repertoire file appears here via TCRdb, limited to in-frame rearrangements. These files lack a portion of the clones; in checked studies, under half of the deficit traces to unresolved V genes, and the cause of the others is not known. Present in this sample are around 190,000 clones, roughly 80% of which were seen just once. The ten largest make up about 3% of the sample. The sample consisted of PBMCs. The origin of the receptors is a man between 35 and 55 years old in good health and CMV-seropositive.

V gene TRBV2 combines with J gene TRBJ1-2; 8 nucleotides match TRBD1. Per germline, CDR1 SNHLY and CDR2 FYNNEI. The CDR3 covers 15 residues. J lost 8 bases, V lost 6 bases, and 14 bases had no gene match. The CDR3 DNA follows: TGTGCCAGCAGCCTTGTCGGGGGACAGGCCGGGGGCTACACCTTC. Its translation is CASSLVGGQAGGYTF.

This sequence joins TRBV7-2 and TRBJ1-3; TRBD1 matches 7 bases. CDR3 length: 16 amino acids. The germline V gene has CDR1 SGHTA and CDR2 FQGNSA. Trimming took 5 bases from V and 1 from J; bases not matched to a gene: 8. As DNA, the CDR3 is TGTGCCAGCAGCGGGGGACAGTCCCTTTCTGGAAACACCATATATTTT. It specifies CASSGGQSLSGNTIYF.

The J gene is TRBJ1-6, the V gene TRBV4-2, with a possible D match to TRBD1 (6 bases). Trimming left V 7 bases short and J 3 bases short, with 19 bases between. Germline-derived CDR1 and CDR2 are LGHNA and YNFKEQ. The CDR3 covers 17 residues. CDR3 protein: CASTTTAGVNYNSPLHF. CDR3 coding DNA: TGTGCCAGCACCACGACAGCAGGGGTGAACTATAATTCACCCCTCCACTTT.

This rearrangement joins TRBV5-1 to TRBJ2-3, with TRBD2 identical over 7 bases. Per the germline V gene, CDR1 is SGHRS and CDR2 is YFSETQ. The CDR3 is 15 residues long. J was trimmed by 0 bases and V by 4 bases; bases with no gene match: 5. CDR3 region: CASSQSGASTDTQYF. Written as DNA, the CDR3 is TGCGCCAGCAGCCAAAGCGGGGCCAGCACAGATACGCAGTATTTT.

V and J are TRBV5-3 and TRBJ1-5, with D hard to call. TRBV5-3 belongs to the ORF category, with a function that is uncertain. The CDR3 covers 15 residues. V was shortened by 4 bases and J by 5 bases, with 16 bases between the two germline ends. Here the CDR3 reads CARSVAGPGDQPQHF. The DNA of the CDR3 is TGTGCCAGAAGCGTCGCCGGGCCCGGGGATCAGCCCCAGCATTTT.

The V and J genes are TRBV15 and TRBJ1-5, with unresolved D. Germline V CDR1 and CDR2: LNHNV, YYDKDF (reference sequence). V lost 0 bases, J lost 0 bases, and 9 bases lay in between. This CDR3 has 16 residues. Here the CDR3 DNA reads TGTGCCACCAGCAGAGATCGACTATATAGCAATCAGCCCCAGCATTTT. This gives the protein CATSRDRLYSNQPQHF.

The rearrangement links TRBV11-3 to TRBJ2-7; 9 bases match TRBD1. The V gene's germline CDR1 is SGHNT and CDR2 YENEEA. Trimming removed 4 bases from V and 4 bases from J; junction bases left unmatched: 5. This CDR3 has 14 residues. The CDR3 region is CASSSRDREYEQYF. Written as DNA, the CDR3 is TGTGCCAGCAGCTCCCGGGACAGGGAGTACGAGCAGTACTTC.

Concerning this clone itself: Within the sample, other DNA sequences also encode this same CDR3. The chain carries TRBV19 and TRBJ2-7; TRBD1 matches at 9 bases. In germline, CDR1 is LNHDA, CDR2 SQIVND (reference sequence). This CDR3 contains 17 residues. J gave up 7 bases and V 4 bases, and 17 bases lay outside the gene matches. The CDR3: CASSTGTGYAASREQYF. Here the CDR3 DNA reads TGTGCCAGTAGTACTGGGACAGGGTATGCAGCGTCGCGGGAGCAGTACTTC.